The present T cell receptor (beta chain) was sequenced within a study of control samples from healthy donors and cancer patients. The trim removed 7 bases at V and 7 bases at J, leaving 6 bases unmatched. Per germline, CDR1 SGHTA and CDR2 FQGNSA. CDR3 length equals 13 residues. TCRdb's table, derived via immunoSEQ multiplex PCR, lists solely in-frame clones and lacks some. This table has approximately 170,000 clones, roughly 93% appearing once. The sequence came from a woman aged 55 to 70 in good health. The specimen was blood. The V call is TRBV7-2, the J call TRBJ2-1, with 8 bases fitting TRBD1. DNA for the CDR3: TGTGCCAGCAACAAACGGACAGGGAATGAGCAGTTCTTC. Amino acids: CASNKRTGNEQFF.